The 27 T cell receptor beta chains listed next were all sequenced from one sample in a study of CD8 T cells in ankylosing spondylitis. TCRdb ran MiXCR on the 5' RACE reads and lists one entry per CDR3 protein. The sample holds about 360,000 distinct CDR3 sequences; roughly 14% are singletons and the top ten take 0.85% to 1.4%. The sample taken for sequencing was blood, either unsorted or a sorted T cell fraction (not recorded which). These receptors came from a male donor with ankylosing spondylitis or in good health (not recorded which).

The rearrangement uses TRBV12-3 or TRBV12-4 and TRBJ2-7, with D perhaps TRBD1 (5 bases). The CDR3 contains 14 residues. The V end lost 5 bases, the J end lost 0 bases, and 11 bases lay between the germline ends. The chain's CDR3 is CASSGPTASYEQYF. For the CDR3, the DNA is TGTGCCAGCAGTGGACCGACAGCCTCCTACGAGCAGTACTTC.

The J gene is TRBJ1-2, the V gene TRBV7-2; 11 bases line up with TRBD1. Germline-derived CDR1 and CDR2 are SGHTA and FQGNSA. CDR3 size: 15 residues. V dropped 5 bases and J dropped 7; count of bases not matched to a gene: 9. The CDR3 here is CASSRLGQGAFGYTF. CDR3 in DNA: TGTGCCAGCAGCCGTCTCGGACAGGGGGCGTTTGGCTACACCTTC.

The chain uses TRBV3-1 and TRBJ2-2; 8 bases map to TRBD2. Losses at the gene ends were 4 bases for V and 1 base for J; bases not matched to a gene: 2. The germline gives CDR1 LGHDT, CDR2 YNNKEL (reference sequence). This CDR3 is built from 15 residues. The CDR3 region is CASSRGGRNTGELFF. Written as DNA, the CDR3 is TGTGCCAGCAGCCGCGGGGGGCGGAACACCGGGGAGCTGTTTTTT.

This clonotype was seen repeatedly, ten times or more. The chain links TRBV12-3 or TRBV12-4 to TRBJ2-4, with D possibly matching TRBD2 (6 bases). The CDR3 runs to 14 residues. V was pared by 3 bases and J by 10 bases, with 16 bases between. This CDR3 reads CASSFGTLGGIQYF. DNA for the CDR3: TGTGCCAGCAGTTTCGGGACCCTCGGGGGAATTCAGTACTTC.

This chain links TRBV4-1 with TRBJ2-1, with D perhaps TRBD2 (6 bases). V was pared by 1 base and J by 7 bases, with 14 bases between. Germline V CDR1 and CDR2: MGHRA, YSYEKL. The CDR3 is 15 residues long. The CDR3 DNA sequence: TGCGCCAGCAGCCAAGTCCTGGACTACAGGAATGAGCAGTTCTTC. Its protein is CASSQVLDYRNEQFF.

In nucleotides, the CDR3 is TGTGCCAGCGATGGGGGCAGGGGCACCGGGGAGCTGTTTTTT. As protein: CASDGGRGTGELFF. V gene TRBV12-3 or TRBV12-4 combines with J gene TRBJ2-2; TRBD1 is a possible D gene (6 bases). There are 14 residues in the CDR3. Trimming shortened V by 8 bases and J by 4 bases, and 14 bases separated the two germline ends.

In this sample, this clonotype turned up many times. The gene calls are TRBV20-1 and TRBJ1-5; D remains ambiguous. The germline V and J ends were trimmed by 0 bases and 4 bases, with 19 bases remaining between them. CDR1 and CDR2 (germline): DFQATT, SNEGSKA (reference sequence). The CDR3 covers 17 residues. The CDR3 here is CSARDFGPPEKNQPQHF. CDR3 coding DNA: TGCAGTGCTAGAGATTTTGGACCGCCAGAGAAGAATCAGCCCCAGCATTTT.

This clonotype was seen a few times. The chain has TRBV12-3 or TRBV12-4 and TRBJ1-2, with a tentative D call TRBD1 (5 bases). V shed 6 bases and J shed 7 bases, with 18 bases lying between them. This CDR3 has 14 residues. The CDR3 DNA follows: TGTGCCAGCAGCCAAGGGACTTGGGGGACTGGCTACACCTTC. This codes for CASSQGTWGTGYTF.

This clonotype was seen a handful of times. The chain combines TRBV6-1 with TRBJ1-5; 7 positions agree with TRBD1. With V trimmed by 6 bases and J by 6 bases, 14 bases remained unmatched. CDR1 and CDR2 (germline): MNHNS, SASEGT. CDR3 length equals 16 residues. The DNA for the CDR3 is TGTGCCAGCAGAGATTTGACAGGGCGCGCGAGTCAGCCCCAGCATTTT. Translated, it gives CASRDLTGRASQPQHF.

The chain joins TRBV5-6 to TRBJ2-1, with a weak D call TRBD2 (6 bases). The CDR3 has 16 amino acids. The V and J ends lost 3 bases and 12 bases respectively, with 25 bases between them. The germline V gene has CDR1 SGHDT and CDR2 YYEEEE. The DNA of the CDR3 is TGTGCCAGCAGCTCCCTGCTGGTGGGGGGAAAGGGTTTGCAGTTCTTC. Its protein product is CASSSLLVGGKGLQFF.

There are a few counts of this clonotype. The chain links TRBV12-3 or TRBV12-4 to TRBJ2-7; 7 positions agree with TRBD2. The CDR3 consists of 14 residues. V lost 5 bases to trimming and J lost 0 bases; unmatched junction nucleotides: 4. CDR3 in DNA: TGTGCCAGCAGTGGCCGGGACTACTCCTACGAGCAGTACTTC. Residues: CASSGRDYSYEQYF.

The genes are TRBV4-2 and TRBJ2-7, with D perhaps matching TRBD2 (5 bases). The CDR3 has 15 residues. With 1 base removed from V and 5 bases from J, the gap between germline ends came to 15 bases. Germline CDR1 and CDR2: LGHNA and YNFKEQ. The CDR3 DNA reads as TGTGCCAGCAGCCAAGTTCGGGGTAGTCGGGACGAGCAGTACTTC. Amino acids: CASSQVRGSRDEQYF.

This clonotype occurred a few times. J is TRBJ2-7 and V is TRBV3-1, with D unresolved. CDR1 and CDR2 from the germline V gene are LGHDT and YNNKEL (reference sequence). Trimming shortened V by 11 bases and J by 3 bases, and 14 bases separated the two germline ends. The CDR3 length is 12 residues. In DNA form, the CDR3 reads TGTGCCTCCTCAGGAGATCTCTACGAGCAGTACTTC. Residues: CASSGDLYEQYF.

The rearrangement links TRBV11-2 to TRBJ1-1; 7 bases align to TRBD1. The V gene's germline CDR1 is SGHAT and CDR2 FQNNGV. V lost 5 bases and J lost 5; bases outside the gene matches: 5. The CDR3 runs to 13 residues. CDR3 loop: CASSARDRTEAFF. For the CDR3, the DNA is TGTGCCAGCAGCGCCCGGGACAGAACTGAAGCTTTCTTT.

In this sample, this clonotype turned up many times. The chain recombines TRBV4-1 with TRBJ1-4; D not resolved. Germline values: CDR1 MGHRA, CDR2 YSYEKL. There are 15 residues in the CDR3. V was trimmed by 0 bases and J by 11 bases, leaving 16 bases between them. CDR3: CASSQDIWPSSKLFF. CDR3 coding DNA: TGCGCCAGCAGCCAAGATATCTGGCCGAGTTCTAAACTGTTTTTT.

The chain joins TRBV20-1 to TRBJ1-1; a possible D gene is TRBD1 (5 bases). The CDR3 has 14 residues. Trimming took 2 bases from V and 2 from J, leaving 12 bases between them. The V gene's germline CDR1 is DFQATT and CDR2 SNEGSKA (reference sequence). The CDR3 loop reads CSARPGTSNTEAFF. The CDR3 DNA reads as TGCAGTGCTAGACCTGGGACCTCTAACACTGAAGCTTTCTTT.

This chain connects TRBV5-1 to TRBJ1-1; 9 bases are shared with TRBD1. Per germline, CDR1 SGHRS and CDR2 YFSETQ. With 5 bases clipped from V and 8 bases from J, the junction kept 7 bases outside the gene matches. The CDR3 covers 13 residues. Written as DNA, the CDR3 is TGCGCCAGCAGACCGGGACAGGGCGTGGAAGCTTTCTTT. It codes for CASRPGQGVEAFF.

This clonotype has only a few counts. The V call is TRBV20-1, the J call TRBJ2-3, with 9 bases matching TRBD2. Germline trimming cut 1 base from V and 2 bases from J; bases unmatched to any gene: 1. Looked up from germline, CDR1 is DFQATT and CDR2 is SNEGSKA (reference sequence). The CDR3 totals 14 residues. For the CDR3, the DNA is TGCAGTGCTAGAGGACTAGCGGCCACAGATACGCAGTATTTT. Its translation: CSARGLAATDTQYF.

This clonotype was found a few times. The rearrangement joins TRBV6-2 or TRBV6-3 to TRBJ2-2; 13 bases are shared with TRBD2. The germline V gene encodes CDR1 MNHEY and CDR2 SVGEGT. There are 16 residues in the CDR3. Trimming removed 5 bases from V and 4 bases from J; junction bases left unmatched: 4. Here the CDR3 DNA reads TGTGCCAGCAGTCCCTGGACTAGCGGGAGCACCGGGGAGCTGTTTTTT. This encodes CASSPWTSGSTGELFF.

This clonotype was counted a few times. V usage is TRBV5-1 and J usage is TRBJ2-7; D is unclear. Germline CDR1 is SGHRS and CDR2 is YFSETQ. V lost 5 bases and J 7 bases, leaving 16 bases between the germline ends. The CDR3 consists of 13 residues. CDR3 residues: CASSKTSFGEQYF. In DNA, the CDR3 is TGCGCCAGCAGTAAGACCTCCTTTGGGGAGCAGTACTTC.

This clonotype was recorded a few times. The chain carries TRBV11-2 and TRBJ2-7; TRBD1 matches 8 bases. After removal of 5 bases from V and 4 bases from J, the junction contained 7 bases not matched to a gene. Germline CDR1 and CDR2: SGHAT and FQNNGV. CDR3 size: 14 residues. CDR3 sequence (DNA): TGTGCCAGCAGCCGGACAGGGATAATGTACGAGCAGTACTTC. Translated: CASSRTGIMYEQYF.

V usage is TRBV7-2 and J usage is TRBJ2-1, with D hard to call. The germline V gene has CDR1 SGHTA and CDR2 FQGNSA. The V gene lost 5 bases and the J gene lost 3 bases, with 11 bases spanning the gap. The CDR3 loop spans 14 amino acids. The CDR3 spells CASSPEVRYNEQFF. CDR3 DNA sequence: TGTGCCAGCAGCCCTGAGGTACGCTACAATGAGCAGTTCTTC.

This chain uses TRBV11-2 with TRBJ2-7, with TRBD2 matching 7 bases. The CDR3 contains 13 residues. The J segment lost 9 bases and the V segment lost 4 bases, leaving 9 bases of the junction unmatched. The germline V gene has CDR1 SGHAT and CDR2 FQNNGV. In DNA form, the CDR3 reads TGTGCCAGCAGCTCCTTTGCGGTAGCGGGGCAGTACTTC. Amino acid sequence: CASSSFAVAGQYF.

This clonotype was counted ten times or more. J is TRBJ2-6 and V is TRBV20-1; D not certain. V dropped 3 bases and J dropped 0 bases, with 3 bases sitting between them. Germline CDR1 and CDR2: DFQATT and SNEGSKA (reference sequence). The CDR3 sequence is 13 residues long. CDR3 region: CSARDSGANVLTF. The CDR3 nucleotides read TGCAGTGCTAGGGACTCTGGGGCCAACGTCCTGACTTTC.

The chain carries TRBV6-1 and TRBJ1-1; the D is unclear. The V gene's germline CDR1 is MNHNS and CDR2 SASEGT. CDR3 length: 12 amino acids. V was pared by 7 bases and J by 0 bases, with 6 bases between. CDR3 loop: CASNTVNTEAFF. As DNA, the CDR3 is TGTGCCAGCAATACAGTGAACACTGAAGCTTTCTTT.

The rearrangement uses TRBV4-1 and TRBJ2-3; perhaps TRBD2 as D (5 bases). This CDR3 has 14 amino acids. Trimming removed 0 bases at V and 4 bases at J, with 8 bases between. Germline lookup yields CDR1 MGHRA and CDR2 YSYEKL. In DNA, the CDR3 is TGCGCCAGCAGCCAAGAAGGCGGGTCAGATACGCAGTATTTT. Protein product: CASSQEGGSDTQYF.

This clonotype was detected only a few times. The chain joins TRBV6-1 to TRBJ2-7, with 10 bases aligning to TRBD2. The V segment lost 6 bases and the J segment 1 base; nucleotides outside the gene matches: 6. CDR3 length equals 15 residues. Germline-derived CDR1 and CDR2 are MNHNS and SASEGT. CDR3 nucleotides: TGTGCCAGCAGACCTAGCGGGAGTGCTTCCTACGAGCAGTACTTC. Its protein product is CASRPSGSASYEQYF.